The next 21 T cell receptor beta chains were all read from a single sample in a study of T cells expressing NK-cell markers. TCRdb reanalyzed the 5' RACE reads and collapses them to one entry per CDR3 protein, without DNA. The clone table shows around 100,000 distinct CDR3 sequences, with the ten largest holding less than 20%. The sample comprised blood T cells: a sorted CD56 or NKG2C T cell subset, CD4+ or CD8+ T cells, or bulk PBMC T cells (not recorded which). These receptor sequences come from a woman aged 18-70 years in good health.

The chain has TRBV4-1 and TRBJ2-1; the TRBD2 assignment by TCRdb is unverifiable without DNA. The CDR3 is 18 amino acids. Germline-derived CDR1 and CDR2 are MGHRA and YSYEKL. The CDR3 loop is CASSQGALAGGLENEQFF.

The chain recombines TRBV25-1 with TRBJ2-2; the TRBD1 assignment by TCRdb is unverifiable without DNA. The CDR3 runs to 16 residues. Per the germline V gene, CDR1 is MGHDK and CDR2 is SYGVNS. CDR3: CASSGPPPAMAGELFF.

V usage is TRBV11-2 and J usage is TRBJ1-1; TCRdb's D call, TRBD1, is unchecked because there is no DNA. This CDR3 has 17 amino acids. Germline CDR1 SGHAT, CDR2 FQNNGV. CDR3 loop: CASSLVVSGRENTEAFF. Complete variable domain (other parts from reference TRBV11-2 and TRBJ1-1): EAGVAQSPRYKIIEKRQSVAFWCNPISGHATLYWYQQILGQGPKLLIQFQNNGVVDDSQLPKDRFSAERLKGVDSTLKIQPAKLEDSAVYLCASSLVVSGRENTEAFFGQGTRLTVV.

V and J are TRBV15 and TRBJ1-2; TCRdb picks TRBD1, but there is no DNA to check that call. The CDR3 length is 16 residues. Germline loops: CDR1 LNHNV, CDR2 YYDKDF (reference sequence). The CDR3 sequence is CATSSETRDARYGYTF.

This CDR3 is CSANEGNQPQHF. The gene calls are TRBV20-1 and TRBJ1-5. The CDR3 spans 12 residues. From germline, CDR1 is DFQATT and CDR2 SNEGSKA (reference sequence).

The V call is TRBV15, the J call TRBJ1-5. Germline V lookup: CDR1 LNHNV, CDR2 YYDKDF (reference sequence). The CDR3 runs 12 residues. Here the CDR3 reads CATRASNQPQHF.

This chain links TRBV29-1 with TRBJ2-7; with no DNA, the TCRdb D assignment of TRBD1 cannot be verified. The CDR3 is 13 residues long. The germline CDR1 and CDR2 sequences are SQVTM and ANQGSEA. The CDR3 sequence: CSVGSGLSYEQYF.

The chain couples TRBV20-1 to TRBJ1-1; no DNA is available, so the TRBD1 call from TCRdb remains unchecked. The germline CDR1 and CDR2 sequences are DFQATT and SNEGSKA (reference sequence). This CDR3 has 12 amino acids. This CDR3 is CSANVGDTEASF.

The chain has TRBV7-2 and TRBJ2-2; no DNA is available, so the TRBD2 call from TCRdb remains unchecked. CDR3 length equals 14 residues. Germline CDR1 SGHTA, CDR2 FQGNSA. The CDR3 here is CASSLATSTGELFF.

The chain carries TRBV7-9 and TRBJ2-7. The CDR3 sequence is 14 residues long. Per germline, CDR1 SEHNR and CDR2 FQNEAQ (reference sequence). CDR3 sequence: CASSPPTYTYEQYF.

This chain uses TRBV4-3 with TRBJ2-2; TCRdb indicates TRBD1, and absent DNA this call remains unverified. Germline CDR1 LGHNA, CDR2 YSLEER. This CDR3 is built from 16 residues. The CDR3 reads CASSQEGLGRSGELFF.

J is TRBJ1-4 and V is TRBV6-1; TCRdb's assignment of TRBD1 cannot be checked, as there is no DNA. From germline, CDR1 is MNHNS and CDR2 SASEGT. The CDR3 runs to 14 residues. The CDR3 sequence: CASRERGRDEKLFF.

The CDR3 reads CASSPTDNEQFF. The rearrangement joins TRBV6-5 to TRBJ2-1. Germline V CDR1 and CDR2: MNHEY, SVGAGI. The CDR3 is made up of 12 amino acids.

The chain couples TRBV29-1 to TRBJ2-1; TCRdb's assignment of TRBD2 cannot be checked, as there is no DNA. From germline, CDR1 is SQVTM and CDR2 ANQGSEA. The length of the CDR3 is 17 residues. CDR3 sequence reads: CSVVWGREGRTYNEQFF.

V usage is TRBV6-1 and J usage is TRBJ2-7; checking the TCRdb D call of TRBD2 is not possible without DNA. Germline CDR1 MNHNS, CDR2 SASEGT. CDR3 length equals 15 residues. The CDR3 loop reads CASSETSGSSYEQYF.

The V and J genes are TRBV7-9 and TRBJ1-1. Germline-derived CDR1 and CDR2 are SEHNR and FQNEAQ (reference sequence). CDR3 length: 11 residues. CDR3 loop: CASSLSSEAFF.

The chain couples TRBV2 to TRBJ1-5; TCRdb designates TRBD1, a call that cannot be tested without DNA. Per germline, CDR1 SNHLY and CDR2 FYNNEI. This CDR3 has 12 amino acids. CDR3 region: CASGRDNQPQHF.

The rearrangement links TRBV7-2 to TRBJ2-1; TCRdb reports TRBD2, a call that lacks DNA to check it against. This CDR3 has 15 residues. Germline CDR1 and CDR2: SGHTA and FQGNSA. This CDR3 is CASSGTSSSYNEQFF.

The chain is built from TRBV27 and TRBJ1-5; TCRdb gives TRBD1 as the D gene, but with no DNA this cannot be confirmed. The CDR3 runs 13 residues. The germline gives CDR1 MNHEY, CDR2 SMNVEV (reference sequence). The CDR3: CASSTHRGQPQHF.

The chain is built from TRBV6-5 and TRBJ2-5; TCRdb's D call, TRBD2, is unchecked because there is no DNA. The CDR3 runs 14 residues. In germline, CDR1 is MNHEY, CDR2 SVGAGI. The CDR3 spells CASGLAGGEETQYF.

The V call is TRBV9, the J call TRBJ2-2. There are 13 residues in the CDR3. Germline-derived CDR1 and CDR2 are SGDLS and YYNGEE. CDR3 amino acids: CASSYGVPGELFF.